Included here is one T cell receptor (beta chain) sequence, with context. What this receptor recognizes is not known. Nothing much larger sits one base from this clone, and base qualities are not available. The data were taken from a study of blood T cell repertoires in COVID-19 (TCRdb year 2020). A note on the overall study: Samples covering the acute and convalescent phases of COVID-19 were provided by collaborators in the United States, Italy and Spain. The material from the prospective study consisted of cDNA or gDNA derived from T cells, B-cell-depleted T cells, or PBMCs. Subjects who had been exposed to COVID-19, were actively infected with it, or had recovered from it provided the deeply sampled blood TCRbeta repertoires that made up the dataset. The repertoires were made available in a free public database intended to serve as a resource for research on the immune response to SARS-CoV-2. The samples were drawn from two sources: the first 160 participants of the ongoing ImmuneRACE study, and 1,000 to 1,500 subjects contributed by 6 global collaborators. Nearly every sample came with metadata listing a de-identified subject ID, COVID-19 status, age in years and sex. HLA class I and class II types, where available, came from metadata supplied by the sample provider rather than from assay-based typing.

The collaborating institutions used their own protocols to collect whole blood in K2EDTA tubes. For TCRbeta analysis, collaborators shipped samples as frozen whole blood, isolated PBMCs, or DNA extracted from either of those sample types. The germline V gene encodes CDR1 SGHTA and CDR2 FQGNSA. V is pruned by 6 bases and J by 2 bases, leaving 7 bases of the junction without a gene match. Its CDR3 holds 14 amino acids, cysteine through phenylalanine. CDR3 DNA only is kept here, 42 bases in frame from base 1. TCRbeta CDR3 regions were amplified from genomic DNA by means of the immunoSEQ Assay, a bias-controlled multiplex PCR. In the authors' own workflow: The number of nucleated cells in each sample was estimated by amplification of reference gene primers within the assay. To quantify the absolute abundance of each unique TCRbeta CDR3 rearrangement, sequence reads were collapsed and filtered. For each sample, productive Simpson clonality was calculated as the square root of Simpson's diversity index across productive rearrangements. TCRdb re-hosts the immuneACCESS table, in-frame sequences only. Its copies lack some clones; in the studies checked, an unresolved V gene accounts for under half of them, and the cause for the rest is not known. That table is the source of V, J and clone size, and D and trimming were worked out from the DNA. The sample table records 140,000 or so clones; approximately 90% of these occur just once. The ten most abundant clones make up more than 9.5% of the sample.

Beyond this particular receptor, the publication reports: Clinical and demographic metadata were provided uncurated, with the amount varying by source and participant.

Sequenced material: peripheral blood. Rearrangement joined TRBV7-2 to TRBJ2-7; 7 bases in the junction line up with TRBD1. The TCR originated in a woman of 80 years or more with acute or convalescent COVID-19. The CDR3 sequence is CASRSSGTAYEQYF. Here is the DNA: TGTGCCAGCAGGTCATCCGGGACAGCCTACGAGCAGTACTTC.